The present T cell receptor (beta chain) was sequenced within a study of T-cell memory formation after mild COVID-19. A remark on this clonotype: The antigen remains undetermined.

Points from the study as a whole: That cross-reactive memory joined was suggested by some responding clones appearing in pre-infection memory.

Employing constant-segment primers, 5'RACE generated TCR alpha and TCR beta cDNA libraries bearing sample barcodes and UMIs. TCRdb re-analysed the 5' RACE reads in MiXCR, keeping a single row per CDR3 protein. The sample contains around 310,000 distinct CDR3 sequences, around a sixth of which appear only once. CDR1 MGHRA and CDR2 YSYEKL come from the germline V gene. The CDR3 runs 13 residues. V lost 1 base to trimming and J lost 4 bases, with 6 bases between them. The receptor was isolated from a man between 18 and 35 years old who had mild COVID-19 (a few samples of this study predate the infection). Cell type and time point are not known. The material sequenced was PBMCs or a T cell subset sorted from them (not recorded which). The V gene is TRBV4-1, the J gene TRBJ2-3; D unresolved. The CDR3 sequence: CASSQVTSDTQYF. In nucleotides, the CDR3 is TGCGCCAGCAGCCAAGTTACTTCAGATACGCAGTATTTT.